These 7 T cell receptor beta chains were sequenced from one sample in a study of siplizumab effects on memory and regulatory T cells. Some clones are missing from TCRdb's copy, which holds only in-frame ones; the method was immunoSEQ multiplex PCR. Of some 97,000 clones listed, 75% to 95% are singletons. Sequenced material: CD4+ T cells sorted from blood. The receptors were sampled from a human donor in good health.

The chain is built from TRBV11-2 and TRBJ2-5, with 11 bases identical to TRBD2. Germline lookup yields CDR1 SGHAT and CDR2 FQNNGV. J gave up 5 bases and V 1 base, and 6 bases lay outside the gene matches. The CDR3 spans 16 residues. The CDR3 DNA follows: TGTGCCAGCAGCTTAGCCTTAGCGGGGGGGCGTGAGACCCAGTACTTC. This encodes CASSLALAGGRETQYF.

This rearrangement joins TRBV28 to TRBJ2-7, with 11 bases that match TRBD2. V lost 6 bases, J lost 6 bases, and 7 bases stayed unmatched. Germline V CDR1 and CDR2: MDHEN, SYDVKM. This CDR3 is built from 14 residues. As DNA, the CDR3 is TGTGCCAGCAGAGTACTAGCGGGGGTCCTCGAGCAGTACTTC. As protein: CASRVLAGVLEQYF. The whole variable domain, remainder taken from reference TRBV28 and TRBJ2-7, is DVKVTQSSRYLVKRTGEKVFLECVQDMDHENMFWYRQDPGLGLRLIYFSYDVKMKEKGDIPEGYSVSREKKERFSLILESASTNQTSMYLCASRVLAGVLEQYFGPGTRLTVT.

The CDR3 spells CASGPGQGYGYTF. CDR3 coding DNA: TGTGCTAGTGGACCTGGACAGGGCTACGGCTACACCTTC. The chain uses TRBV12-5 and TRBJ1-2; 8 bases are shared with TRBD1. CDR3 length equals 13 residues. V gave up 6 bases and J gave up 8 bases; unmatched junction bases: 8. CDR1 LGHNT and CDR2 FRNRAP come from the germline V gene. Supplemented by reference TRBV12-5 and TRBJ1-2, the full variable domain reads DARVTQTPRHKVTEMGQEVTMRCQPILGHNTVFWYRQTMMQGLELLAYFRNRAPLDDSGMPKDRFSAEMPDATLATLKIQPSEPRDSAVYFCASGPGQGYGYTFGSGTRLTVV.

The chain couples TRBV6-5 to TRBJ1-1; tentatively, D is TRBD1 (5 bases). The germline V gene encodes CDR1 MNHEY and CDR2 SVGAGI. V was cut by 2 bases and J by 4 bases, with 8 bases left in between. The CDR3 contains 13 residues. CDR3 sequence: CASSYGGSTEAFF. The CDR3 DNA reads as TGTGCCAGCAGTTACGGGGGAAGCACTGAAGCTTTCTTT.

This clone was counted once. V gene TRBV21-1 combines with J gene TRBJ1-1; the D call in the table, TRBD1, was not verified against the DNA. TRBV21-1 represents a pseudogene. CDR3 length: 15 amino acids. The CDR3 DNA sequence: TGTGCCAGCATGGACAGCTCCAGGGGGAACACTGAAGCTTTCTTT. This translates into CASMDSSRGNTEAFF.

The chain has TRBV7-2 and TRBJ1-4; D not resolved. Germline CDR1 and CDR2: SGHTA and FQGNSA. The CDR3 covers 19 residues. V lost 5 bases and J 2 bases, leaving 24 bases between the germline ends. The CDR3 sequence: CASSPRAGGEAVTNEKLFF. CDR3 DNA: TGTGCCAGCAGCCCTCGGGCAGGCGGTGAGGCGGTCACTAATGAAAAACTGTTTTTT.

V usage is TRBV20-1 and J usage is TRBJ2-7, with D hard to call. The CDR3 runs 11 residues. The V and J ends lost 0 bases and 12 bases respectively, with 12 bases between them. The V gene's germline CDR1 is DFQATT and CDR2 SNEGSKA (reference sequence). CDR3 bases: TGCAGTGCTAGAGATCGGGCGGCTCCGTACTTC. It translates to CSARDRAAPYF.